This T cell receptor (beta chain) was observed in a study of T cells in Graves' hyperthyroidism and ophthalmopathy. Study-wide findings and caveats: Peripheral blood also featured most of the thyroid clonotypes expanded above 0.001. The model forecast ophthalmopathy, anticipating it by a median approximately 6.1 months before onset.

Looked up from germline, CDR1 is SEHNR and CDR2 is FQNEAQ (reference sequence). The CDR3 covers 15 residues. J gave up 0 bases and V 5 bases, and 3 bases lay outside the gene matches. TCR beta CDR3 region amplification was performed from RNA transcripts. HTBI primers drove first-round RT-PCR of the TCR CDR3. TCRdb re-called the multiplex PCR reads through MiXCR, storing one row per CDR3 protein. Here the sample spans approximately 690,000 distinct CDR3 sequences, around 13% being singletons. About this clonotype: Antigen: not known.

This rearrangement joins TRBV7-9 to TRBJ2-5; 10 nucleotides line up with TRBD2. This sequence was found in a woman aged 45-59 years with Graves' ophthalmopathy. Sequencing used blood. The CDR3 protein is CASSRGTSDQETQYF. The CDR3 region has the DNA TGTGCCAGCAGCCGAGGGACTAGCGACCAAGAGACCCAGTACTTC. Together with reference TRBV7-9 and TRBJ2-5, the CDR3 gives the full variable domain: DTGVSQNPRHKITKRGQNVTFRCDPISEHNRLYWYRQTLGQGPEFLTYFQNEAQLEKSRLLSDRFSAERPKGSFSTLEIQRTEQGDSAMYLCASSRGTSDQETQYFGPGTRLLVL.